This TCR beta chain originates from a study of vaccination and CD4 T cells after COVID-19. Study summary: Six male and four female convalescents took part, two of them Hispanic.

A note on this clonotype: As yet, its antigen is unknown.

Noted treatment: approximately nine-day PBMC culture with coronavirus spike peptide pools or control peptides (ViraFEST assay). First, ViraFEST expanded antigen-specific T cells with peptide pools, and next it sequenced the TCRs. General study results and limits: Looking at convalescent patients, 304 of their 307 vaccine-specific clones were spike mono-reactive.

With the Oncomine TCR Beta short-read assay, DNA from cultured CD4+ T cells was sequenced. The authors extracted genomic DNA from cultured CD4+ T cells. TCRdb itself ran the PCR reads through MiXCR, one entry per CDR3 protein. The sample carries about 17,000 distinct CDR3 sequences, 45% to 50% recorded once. CDR1 is SNHLY, CDR2 FYNNEI, per germline. The CDR3 loop spans 13 amino acids. Trimming shortened V by 8 bases and J by 5 bases, and 16 bases separated the two germline ends. The chain couples TRBV2 to TRBJ2-7; D unresolved. The input for sequencing was CD4+ T cells from blood, cultured in vitro, taken before SARS-CoV-2 vaccination. The source is a human donor who received a COVID-19 vaccine. CDR3 residues: CASRAPSRDEQYF. CDR3 DNA: TGTGCCAGCCGGGCCCCATCACGAGACGAGCAGTACTTC.